A selection of T cell receptor beta chains follows, all from one sample in a study of T cell responses to AZD1222 COVID-19 vaccine. Assay: immunoSEQ multiplex PCR; the TCRdb copy retains only in-frame clones and omits some. The sample holds about 160,000 clones; approximately 90% are singletons and the top ten take under 2.5%. Sample: peripheral blood, taken on day 0 of AZD1222 vaccination. Receptors originate from an adult in good health. The CDR3 runs from the conserved cysteine through the conserved F or W. A D gene is named only where the DNA matches it firmly. Clone size is not always given. Where it is, it says once, few, many or a class for expanded clones.

>TRBV5-1|TRBJ1-4|NA|NA
CASSLFGTVNEKLFF
TGCGCCAGCAGCTTATTCGGGACGGTAAATGAAAAACTGTTTTTT
>TRBV30|TRBJ1-4|TRBD1|NA
CAWSQTGGREKLFF
TGTGCCTGGAGTCAGACAGGGGGCAGAGAAAAACTGTTTTTT
>TRBV5-1|TRBJ1-1|NA|NA
CASSLEGSLNTEAFF
TGCGCCAGCAGCTTGGAGGGCAGTTTGAACACTGAAGCTTTCTTT
>TRBV30|TRBJ1-1|NA|NA
CAWRRGSAEAFF
TGTGCCTGGAGGAGGGGGAGCGCTGAAGCTTTCTTT
>TRBV5-1|TRBJ2-5|NA|once
CASSLEGGLQETQYF
TGCGCCAGCAGCTTGGAAGGAGGCCTCCAAGAGACCCAGTACTTC
>TRBV7-2|TRBJ1-2|TRBD1|NA
CASSPWGGGNYGYTF
TGTGCCAGCAGCCCCTGGGGAGGGGGCAACTATGGCTACACCTTC
>TRBV29-1|TRBJ2-1|NA|once
CSVGWQGNNEQFF
TGCAGCGTTGGGTGGCAGGGAAACAATGAGCAGTTCTTC
>TRBV6-5|TRBJ1-2|TRBD1|NA
CASSFNRGDGYTF
TGTGCCAGCAGTTTCAACAGGGGCGATGGCTACACCTTC
>TRBV29-1|TRBJ1-4|TRBD1|NA
CSVRDRGEKLFF
TGCAGCGTCCGGGACAGGGGGGAAAAACTGTTTTTT
>TRBV19|TRBJ2-1|NA|NA
CASSVGQEGGQFF
TGTGCCAGTAGTGTCGGACAGGAGGGGGGTCAGTTCTTC
>TRBV11-2|TRBJ1-1|TRBD1|NA
CASSSTWYRGWDTEAFF
TGTGCCAGCAGCTCAACATGGTACAGGGGTTGGGACACTGAAGCTTTCTTT
>TRBV3-1/TRBV3-2|TRBJ1-4|TRBD1|NA
CASSQDPTGGYEKLFF
TGTGCCAGCAGCCAAGATCCCACAGGGGGCTATGAAAAACTGTTTTTT
>TRBV11-2|TRBJ2-1|NA|NA
CASSPSSSATAYNEQFF
TGTGCCAGCAGCCCATCCTCTAGCGCCACGGCCTACAATGAGCAGTTCTTC
>TRBV6-5|TRBJ1-2|TRBD1|NA
CASRSTGYYGYTF
TGTGCCAGCAGGTCGACAGGGTACTATGGCTACACCTTC
>TRBV5-4|TRBJ1-2|NA|NA
CASSRPTGWGYTF
TGTGCCAGCAGCCGACCTACAGGGTGGGGCTACACCTTC
>TRBV7-2|TRBJ1-3|NA|NA
CASSLVQAGNTIYF
TGTGCCAGCAGCTTAGTGCAGGCTGGAAACACCATATATTTT
>TRBV7-2|TRBJ2-1|TRBD2|NA
CASSLGLAVSYNEQFF
TGTGCCAGCAGCTTGGGACTAGCGGTCTCCTACAATGAGCAGTTCTTC
>TRBV5-6|TRBJ2-2|TRBD2|NA
CASSLVSGGPPGELFF
TGTGCCAGCAGCTTGGTTAGCGGGGGCCCGCCCGGGGAGCTGTTTTTT
>TRBV27|TRBJ2-2|TRBD1|NA
CASSPNSRDRGQSLFYGELFF
TGTGCCAGCAGTCCTAACTCCCGGGACAGGGGGCAAAGTCTTTTTTATGGGGAGCTGTTTTTT
>TRBV7-2|TRBJ1-6|NA|NA
CASSLAHGNNSPLHF
TGTGCCAGCAGCTTAGCGCACGGGAATAATTCACCCCTCCACTTT